These 22 T cell receptor beta chains were all obtained from the same sample, sequenced in a study of regulatory dendritic cells for organ transplantation. Some clones are missing from TCRdb's copy, which holds only in-frame ones; the method was immunoSEQ multiplex PCR. The sample shows some 28,000 clones, roughly 80% of them seen only once. Sequences were obtained from naive CD4+ T cells from blood. Indicated subset: CD45RA+ naive T cells. Every receptor here comes from a human donor in good health.

The chain links TRBV4-1 to TRBJ2-1; TRBD1 matches 10 bases. CDR3 size: 14 residues. The V gene's germline CDR1 is MGHRA and CDR2 YSYEKL. Unmatched junction bases numbered 7, after V lost 6 bases and J lost 8 bases. The CDR3 sequence is CASRVGQGMYEQFF. The DNA of the CDR3 is TGCGCCAGCAGAGTGGGACAGGGGATGTATGAGCAGTTCTTC.

The chain links TRBV5-1 to TRBJ1-1, with TRBD1 matching 8 bases. V lost 0 bases to trimming and J lost 4 bases; unmatched junction nucleotides: 5. From germline, CDR1 is SGHRS and CDR2 YFSETQ. CDR3 length: 15 amino acids. The chain's CDR3 is CASSLDSDRGTEAFF. CDR3 sequence (DNA): TGCGCCAGCAGCTTGGATTCTGACAGGGGCACTGAAGCTTTCTTT.

The sample holds a few counts of this clone. The chain has TRBV12-5 and TRBJ1-5; possible D gene TRBD1, 5 bases. CDR3 length: 13 residues. Germline CDR1 and CDR2: LGHNT and FRNRAP. V dropped 1 base and J dropped 6 bases, with 7 bases sitting between them. The CDR3 coding sequence is TGTGCTAGTGGTTTGGGGGGGGTTCAGCCCCAGCATTTT. Its translation: CASGLGGVQPQHF.

The chain combines TRBV9 with TRBJ2-1; tentative D call: TRBD2 (5 bases). Trimming removed 0 bases from V and 6 bases from J, with 13 bases in between. Looked up from germline, CDR1 is SGDLS and CDR2 is YYNGEE. CDR3 length: 15 amino acids. In DNA form, the CDR3 reads TGTGCCAGCAGCGTAGGACACTCTCGGGGCAATGAGCAGTTCTTC. This codes for CASSVGHSRGNEQFF.

The rearrangement links TRBV5-4 to TRBJ2-5, with a possible D match to TRBD2 (5 bases). V was cut by 2 bases and J by 2 bases, with 7 bases left in between. Germline V gives CDR1 SGHNT, CDR2 YYREEE (reference sequence). The CDR3 loop spans 13 amino acids. As DNA, the CDR3 is TGTGCCAGCAGCTTTAGGGAGCAAGAGACCCAGTACTTC. Its protein is CASSFREQETQYF.

The chain is built from TRBV7-2 and TRBJ2-3; 12 positions agree with TRBD2. Germline V gene data show CDR1 as SGHTA and CDR2 as FQGNSA. The trim removed 10 bases at V and 3 bases at J, leaving 2 bases unmatched. The CDR3 covers 13 residues. CDR3 residues: CATGTSGTDTQYF. CDR3 DNA sequence: TGTGCCACCGGGACTAGCGGGACAGATACGCAGTATTTT.

This rearrangement joins TRBV7-9 to TRBJ2-3; weak D call: TRBD2 (5 bases). CDR1 is SEHNR, CDR2 FQNEAQ, per germline (reference sequence). V lost 1 base to trimming and J lost 5 bases, with 10 bases between them. The CDR3 runs 14 residues. The CDR3 sequence: CASSLDPGIDTQYF. CDR3 sequence (DNA): TGTGCCAGCAGCTTAGATCCGGGGATAGATACGCAGTATTTT. The entire variable domain, with the rest obtained from reference TRBV7-9 and TRBJ2-3, is as follows: DTGVSQNPRHKITKRGQNVTFRCDPISEHNRLYWYRQTLGQGPEFLTYFQNEAQLEKSRLLSDRFSAERPKGSFSTLEIQRTEQGDSAMYLCASSLDPGIDTQYFGPGTRLTVL.

The chain is built from TRBV6-1 and TRBJ1-4; 8 bases align to TRBD1. Per the germline V gene, CDR1 is MNHNS and CDR2 is SASEGT. The V gene end was trimmed by 7 bases and the J gene end by 7 bases; junction bases not matched to a gene: 8. The CDR3 loop spans 14 amino acids. CDR3 sequence: CASTTDRVGEKLFF. In DNA, the CDR3 is TGTGCCAGCACCACGGACAGGGTGGGTGAAAAACTGTTTTTT.

This clone was seen a handful of times. The V gene is TRBV2, the J gene TRBJ1-1; no clear D. The CDR3 extends over 13 amino acids. V was shortened by 8 bases and J by 1 base, with 11 bases between the two germline ends. CDR1 is SNHLY and CDR2 is FYNNEI in the germline V gene. CDR3 DNA: TGTGCCAGCTCCCAACGACAGAACACTGAAGCTTTCTTT. This gives the protein CASSQRQNTEAFF.

The rearrangement links TRBV5-1 to TRBJ2-1; the D is unclear. V gave up 0 bases and J gave up 8 bases, with 9 bases separating them. Germline CDR1 and CDR2: SGHRS and YFSETQ. There are 13 residues in the CDR3. CDR3 sequence (DNA): TGCGCCAGCAGCTTGGAACCCTCGGATGAGCAGTTCTTC. Protein: CASSLEPSDEQFF. The entire variable domain, with the rest obtained from reference TRBV5-1 and TRBJ2-1, is as follows: KAGVTQTPRYLIKTRGQQVTLSCSPISGHRSVSWYQQTPGQGLQFLFEYFSETQRNKGNFPGRFSGRQFSNSRSEMNVSTLELGDSALYLCASSLEPSDEQFFGPGTRLTVL.

The chain recombines TRBV5-1 with TRBJ2-1; 11 positions match TRBD1. V shed 4 bases and J 8 bases; nucleotides not matched to a gene: 8. Germline lookup yields CDR1 SGHRS and CDR2 YFSETQ. This CDR3 region has 15 residues. The CDR3 sequence: CASSPGTGGVDEQFF. CDR3 in DNA: TGCGCCAGCAGCCCGGGGACAGGGGGGGTGGATGAGCAGTTCTTC.

V is TRBV7-2 and J is TRBJ2-2; the match to TRBD2 covers 9 bases. The CDR3 has 15 residues. V was pared by 3 bases and J by 6 bases, with 5 bases of the junction left unmatched. Germline assignment: CDR1 SGHTA and CDR2 FQGNSA. Written as DNA, the CDR3 is TGTGCCAGCAGCTTTTTTGGCGGGGGGGCCGGGGAGCTGTTTTTT. This sequence encodes CASSFFGGGAGELFF.

This clone was picked up one time. The genes are TRBV5-4 and TRBJ1-1; D unclear. Trimming stripped 3 bases from V and 1 base from J, with 13 bases between. Germline V gene sequence: CDR1 SGHNT, CDR2 YYREEE (reference sequence). The length of the CDR3 is 15 residues. DNA of the CDR3: TGTGCCAGCAGCTCGATCGGACGGGAGAACACTGAAGCTTTCTTT. Amino acids: CASSSIGRENTEAFF.

This clone turned up a few times. The gene calls are TRBV28 and TRBJ1-2; 8 bases map to TRBD1. V shed 4 bases, J shed 0 bases, and the junction held 4 bases outside the gene matches. The germline gives CDR1 MDHEN, CDR2 SYDVKM. This CDR3 comprises 15 residues. CDR3 nucleotides: TGTGCCAGCAGTTCAGGGACAGGTGCTAACTATGGCTACACCTTC. Translation gives CASSSGTGANYGYTF.

In DNA form, the CDR3 reads TGTGCCAGCAACCGGGACAGAATTAATTTAGATGGCTACACCTTC. Translation: CASNRDRINLDGYTF. V is TRBV5-4 and J is TRBJ1-2, with 7 bases identical to TRBD1. The CDR3 runs 15 residues. Looked up from germline, CDR1 is SGHNT and CDR2 is YYREEE (reference sequence). V lost 6 bases to trimming and J lost 6 bases; unmatched junction nucleotides: 14. Combining the CDR3 with reference TRBV5-4 and TRBJ1-2 gives the whole variable domain ETGVTQSPTHLIKTRGQQVTLRCSSQSGHNTVSWYQQALGQGPQFIFQYYREEENGRGNFPPRFSGLQFPNYSSELNVNALELDDSALYLCASNRDRINLDGYTFGSGTRLTVV.

The chain combines TRBV9 with TRBJ1-4; 7 positions agree with TRBD1. V shed 1 base and J 2 bases; nucleotides not matched to a gene: 2. This CDR3 region has 15 residues. Germline assignment: CDR1 SGDLS and CDR2 YYNGEE. CDR3 bases: TGTGCCAGCAGCGTATCGGGACAGACTAATGAAAAACTGTTTTTT. This codes for CASSVSGQTNEKLFF.

This clone was counted a single time. The chain is built from TRBV6-1 and TRBJ1-2, with 7 bases aligning to TRBD1. Germline V gene lookup returns CDR1 MNHNS and CDR2 SASEGT. This CDR3 spans 15 amino acids. V shed 5 bases and J 2 bases; nucleotides not matched to a gene: 8. In DNA form, the CDR3 reads TGTGCCAGCAGTACGGACAGGACGCCGAACTATGGCTACACCTTC. It translates to CASSTDRTPNYGYTF.

Regarding this clone: Other DNA variants within this sample encode the same CDR3. The chain recombines TRBV6-1 with TRBJ2-3, with D unresolved. In germline, CDR1 is MNHNS, CDR2 SASEGT. V gave up 3 bases and J gave up 0 bases, with 10 bases separating them. The CDR3 has 15 residues. Written as DNA, the CDR3 is TGTGCCAGCAGTGATTTTTCCTCTAGCACAGATACGCAGTATTTT. Protein sequence: CASSDFSSSTDTQYF.

The rearrangement joins TRBV11-3 to TRBJ2-2, with 13 bases matching TRBD2. The CDR3 runs 16 residues. Per the germline V gene, CDR1 is SGHNT and CDR2 is YENEEA. V was pared by 5 bases and J by 4 bases, with 4 bases of the junction left unmatched. CDR3 nucleotide sequence: TGTGCCAGCAGCCCGGGGACTAGCGGGATCACCGGGGAGCTGTTTTTT. This translates into CASSPGTSGITGELFF.

V usage is TRBV19 and J usage is TRBJ2-2; TRBD2 agrees at 8 bases. This CDR3 contains 14 residues. CDR1 is LNHDA and CDR2 is SQIVND in the germline V gene (reference sequence). V was clipped by 10 bases and J by 6 bases; unmatched bases: 10. The CDR3 here is CATMGSGGAGELFF. DNA of the CDR3: TGTGCCACCATGGGGTCGGGGGGGGCCGGGGAGCTGTTTTTT.

The CDR3 here is CASSMGTSATNEKLFF. Written as DNA, the CDR3 is TGCGCCAGCAGCATGGGTACTTCTGCAACTAATGAAAAACTGTTTTTT. V usage is TRBV5-1 and J usage is TRBJ1-4; D gene ambiguous. Trimming pared 4 bases from V and 0 bases from J, leaving 13 bases between. The CDR3 length is 16 residues. CDR1 and CDR2 from the germline V gene are SGHRS and YFSETQ. Full variable domain (remainder filled in from reference TRBV5-1 and TRBJ1-4): KAGVTQTPRYLIKTRGQQVTLSCSPISGHRSVSWYQQTPGQGLQFLFEYFSETQRNKGNFPGRFSGRQFSNSRSEMNVSTLELGDSALYLCASSMGTSATNEKLFFGSGTQLSVL.

The chain links TRBV7-8 to TRBJ1-3; D remains unclear. Per germline, CDR1 SGHVS and CDR2 FQNEAQ. The CDR3 has 16 amino acids. Deletions cut 1 base from V and 0 bases from J, with 10 bases between. Here the CDR3 reads CASSLVPASSGNTIYF. DNA for the CDR3: TGTGCCAGCAGCTTAGTGCCCGCGTCCTCTGGAAACACCATATATTTT.